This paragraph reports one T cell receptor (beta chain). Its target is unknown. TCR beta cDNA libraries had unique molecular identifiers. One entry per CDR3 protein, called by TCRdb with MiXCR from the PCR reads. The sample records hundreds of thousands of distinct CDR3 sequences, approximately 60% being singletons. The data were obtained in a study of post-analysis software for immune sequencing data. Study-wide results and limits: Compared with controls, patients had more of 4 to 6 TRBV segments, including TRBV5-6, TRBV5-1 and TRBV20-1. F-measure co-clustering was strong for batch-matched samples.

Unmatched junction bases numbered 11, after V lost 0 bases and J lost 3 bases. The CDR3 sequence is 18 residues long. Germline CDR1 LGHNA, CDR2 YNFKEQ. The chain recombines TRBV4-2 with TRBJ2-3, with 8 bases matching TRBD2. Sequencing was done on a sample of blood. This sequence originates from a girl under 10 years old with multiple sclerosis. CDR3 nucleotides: TGTGCCAGCAGCCAAGATGTCCCAGCGGGAGTACTGACAGATACGCAGTATTTT. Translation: CASSQDVPAGVLTDTQYF.